Listed here are 32 T cell receptor beta chains from one sample, sequenced in a study of blood T cell repertoires in COVID-19. Only in-frame clones appear in the TCRdb table, and some are missing; sequencing was by immunoSEQ multiplex PCR. This sample carries 200,000 to 300,000 clones, about nine tenths of them seen once, and the ten largest clones take roughly 1.2%. Sample: PBMCs or T cells enriched from blood (not recorded which). Receptor source: a woman aged 40 to 49 with acute COVID-19.

The rearrangement links TRBV28 to TRBJ1-1; 9 bases fit TRBD1. The germline gives CDR1 MDHEN, CDR2 SYDVKM. V dropped 6 bases and J dropped 1; count of bases not matched to a gene: 6. The CDR3 covers 15 residues. The CDR3 region is CASRLGTGSNTEAFF. The CDR3 DNA follows: TGTGCCAGCAGGCTGGGGACAGGGTCGAACACTGAAGCTTTCTTT.

The chain links TRBV18 to TRBJ1-2, with 9 bases lining up with TRBD1. Germline V gene lookup returns CDR1 KGHSH and CDR2 LQKENI. This CDR3 comprises 13 residues. J gave up 8 bases and V 5 bases, and 6 bases lay outside the gene matches. As DNA, the CDR3 is TGTGCCAGCTCAGCACAGGGGGCGTGGGGCTACACCTTC. Its protein product is CASSAQGAWGYTF.

This rearrangement joins TRBV7-8 to TRBJ2-2; 10 bases match TRBD1. The V gene end was trimmed by 4 bases and the J gene end by 5 bases; junction bases not matched to a gene: 4. Germline CDR1 SGHVS, CDR2 FQNEAQ. The CDR3 consists of 15 residues. The CDR3 DNA sequence: TGTGCCAGCAGCTCGACAGGGGGCTTTACCGGGGAGCTGTTTTTT. Its protein product is CASSSTGGFTGELFF.

The chain is built from TRBV23-1 and TRBJ1-2; 9 nucleotides align to TRBD1. TRBV23-1 is labeled an ORF, and its function is uncertain. The trim removed 7 bases at V and 4 bases at J, leaving 10 bases unmatched. The CDR3 runs 15 residues. The CDR3 loop is CASTLNRGPVYGYTF. CDR3 nucleotide sequence: TGCGCCAGCACCTTAAACAGGGGGCCTGTCTATGGCTACACCTTC.

V gene TRBV28 combines with J gene TRBJ1-1; D gene uncertain. The CDR3 spans 11 residues. Germline CDR1 and CDR2: MDHEN and SYDVKM. V lost 8 bases to trimming and J lost 12 bases, with 16 bases between them. For the CDR3, the DNA is TGTGCCAGCGGAGACGGGGATAGTACTTTCTTT. Protein sequence: CASGDGDSTFF.

Only a few counts were recorded for this clone. J is TRBJ2-2 and V is TRBV11-3; D is possibly TRBD2 (5 bases). The V and J ends lost 2 bases and 0 bases respectively, with 7 bases between them. The length of the CDR3 is 15 residues. Germline CDR1 reads SGHNT; CDR2 reads YENEEA. This CDR3 reads CASSLRGSNTGELFF. CDR3 in DNA: TGTGCCAGCAGCTTACGCGGGTCGAACACCGGGGAGCTGTTTTTT.

This chain connects TRBV9 to TRBJ2-6; the D is unclear. V lost 4 bases and J lost 0, with 20 bases in between. Germline assignment: CDR1 SGDLS and CDR2 YYNGEE. This CDR3 is 19 amino acids long. Here the CDR3 DNA reads TGTGCCAGCAGCCAACTTCTAGAGTCAGCCGGCTCTGGGGCCAACGTCCTGACTTTC. This translates into CASSQLLESAGSGANVLTF.

CDR3 sequence (DNA): TGTGCCAGCACGAAACTAGCGAATTACAATGAGCAGTTCTTC. Amino acid sequence: CASTKLANYNEQFF. The genes are TRBV2 and TRBJ2-1; 7 nucleotides agree with TRBD2. With V trimmed by 7 bases and J by 4 bases, 7 bases remained unmatched. CDR3 length equals 14 residues. The germline CDR1 and CDR2 sequences are SNHLY and FYNNEI.

The chain has TRBV19 and TRBJ1-6; 9 bases map to TRBD1. Per the germline V gene, CDR1 is LNHDA and CDR2 is SQIVND (reference sequence). The CDR3 has 14 residues. J gave up 7 bases and V 6 bases, and 4 bases lay outside the gene matches. The chain's CDR3 is CASSTGTGNSPLHF. In nucleotides, the CDR3 is TGTGCCAGTAGCACCGGGACAGGGAATTCACCCCTCCACTTT. The variable domain in full, completed from reference TRBV19 and TRBJ1-6, reads DGGITQSPKYLFRKEGQNVTLSCEQNLNHDAMYWYRQDPGQGLRLIYYSQIVNDFQKGDIAEGYSVSREKKESFPLTVTSAQKNPTAFYLCASSTGTGNSPLHFGNGTRLTVT.

The chain combines TRBV5-1 with TRBJ2-1, with no clear D. Trimming took 1 base from V and 4 from J, leaving 12 bases between them. The CDR3 consists of 15 residues. Germline lookup yields CDR1 SGHRS and CDR2 YFSETQ. In DNA, the CDR3 is TGCGCCAGCAGCTTGTCTTCCCCCCTTTACAATGAGCAGTTCTTC. This codes for CASSLSSPLYNEQFF.

The J gene is TRBJ1-3, the V gene TRBV30; the D gene is possibly TRBD1 (6 bases). V was cut by 2 bases and J by 0 bases, with 17 bases left in between. The CDR3 is 17 amino acids. Germline CDR1 reads GTSNPN; CDR2 reads SVGIG (reference sequence). CDR3 in amino acids: CAWSPNRAPSSGNTIYF. CDR3 nucleotides: TGTGCCTGGAGTCCTAACAGGGCCCCGAGCTCTGGAAACACCATATATTTT.

The chain is built from TRBV5-5 and TRBJ1-3; 7 nucleotides align to TRBD1. CDR1 and CDR2 (germline): SGHKS, YYEKEE (reference sequence). V dropped 4 bases and J dropped 8; count of bases not matched to a gene: 6. There are 13 residues in the CDR3. The CDR3 coding sequence is TGTGCCAGCAGCGGCGACAGGGTGGACACCATATATTTT. Translation: CASSGDRVDTIYF. The variable domain in full, completed from reference TRBV5-5 and TRBJ1-3, reads DAGVTQSPTHLIKTRGQQVTLRCSPISGHKSVSWYQQVLGQGPQFIFQYYEKEERGRGNFPDRFSARQFPNYSSELNVNALLLGDSALYLCASSGDRVDTIYFGEGSWLTVV.

The chain carries TRBV5-1 and TRBJ1-3, with TRBD1 matching over 9 bases. Losses at the gene ends were 0 bases for V and 2 bases for J; bases not matched to a gene: 3. This CDR3 has 16 amino acids. In germline, CDR1 is SGHRS, CDR2 YFSETQ. CDR3 DNA sequence: TGCGCCAGCAGCTTGGTAGGACAGGGGACTGGAAACACCATATATTTT. Residues: CASSLVGQGTGNTIYF.

The J gene is TRBJ2-7, the V gene TRBV5-4; D possibly corresponds to TRBD2 (5 bases). With 4 bases removed from V and 6 bases from J, the gap between germline ends came to 14 bases. Germline V gene data show CDR1 as SGHNT and CDR2 as YYREEE (reference sequence). The CDR3 extends over 13 amino acids. The CDR3: CASSTDFTSEQYV. The CDR3 coding sequence is TGTGCCAGCAGCACGGACTTCACCTCCGAGCAGTACGTC.

The gene calls are TRBV5-8 and TRBJ1-5, with D possibly being TRBD1 (6 bases). Germline loops: CDR1 SGHTS, CDR2 YDEGEE. There are 17 residues in the CDR3. Trimming cost V 4 bases and J 6 bases, with 23 bases left between them. This chain's CDR3 is CASSLGTQGSSTQPQHF. DNA for the CDR3: TGTGCCAGCAGCCTTGGGACCCAGGGGTCCTCCACTCAGCCCCAGCATTTT.

This clone was observed once. The chain couples TRBV5-1 to TRBJ1-1, with TRBD1 as a possible D gene (5 bases). The CDR3 has 18 amino acids. Trimming took off 0 bases at V and 4 bases at J, with 22 bases between the two ends. Germline lookup yields CDR1 SGHRS and CDR2 YFSETQ. CDR3 loop: CASSLGISSGGRGTEAFF. DNA of the CDR3: TGCGCCAGCAGCTTGGGAATTAGTAGTGGGGGGAGAGGCACTGAAGCTTTCTTT.

This CDR3 reads CASSEAGTHYGYTF. The CDR3 region has the DNA TGTGCCAGCAGTGAAGCTGGGACACACTATGGCTACACCTTC. The V gene is TRBV6-1, the J gene TRBJ1-2; maybe TRBD1 (6 bases). CDR3 length equals 14 residues. The V and J ends lost 0 bases and 3 bases respectively, with 8 bases between them. In germline, CDR1 is MNHNS, CDR2 SASEGT.

This chain connects TRBV6-5 to TRBJ2-7, with D possibly matching TRBD1 (7 bases). CDR3 length: 14 amino acids. V was shortened by 6 bases and J by 4 bases, with 16 bases between the two germline ends. Per the germline V gene, CDR1 is MNHEY and CDR2 is SVGAGI. This chain's CDR3 is CASRRQGGQYEQYV. CDR3 DNA: TGTGCCAGCAGGCGGCAGGGGGGTCAGTACGAGCAGTACGTC.

In this sample, this clone turned up a few times. The genes are TRBV6-4 and TRBJ2-3, with 10 bases matching TRBD2. The V and J ends lost 6 bases and 1 base, in that order; junction bases with no gene match: 4. Germline V gene lookup returns CDR1 MRHNA and CDR2 SNTAGT. This CDR3 region has 15 residues. The CDR3 protein is CASSVLAGGTDTQYF. In nucleotides, the CDR3 is TGTGCCAGCAGCGTCCTAGCGGGGGGCACAGATACGCAGTATTTT.

This clone occurred a few times. The V and J genes are TRBV9 and TRBJ2-2; TRBD2 matches 9 bases. The CDR3 contains 16 residues. J lost 4 bases, V lost 1 base, and 5 bases had no gene match. CDR1 SGDLS and CDR2 YYNGEE come from the germline V gene. The CDR3 here is CASSVFPSGATGELFF. The DNA of the CDR3 is TGTGCCAGCAGCGTATTTCCTAGCGGGGCCACCGGGGAGCTGTTTTTT.

This chain joins TRBV29-1 and TRBJ2-4, with TRBD2 matching over 12 bases. The CDR3 consists of 17 residues. Germline V CDR1 and CDR2: SQVTM, ANQGSEA. V was clipped by 4 bases and J by 1 base; unmatched bases: 8. CDR3 in amino acids: CSVGGLAGGRAKNIQYF. For the CDR3, the DNA is TGCAGCGTTGGAGGCCTAGCGGGAGGGCGGGCCAAAAACATTCAGTACTTC.

The chain is built from TRBV13 and TRBJ2-7; possible D gene TRBD2, 6 bases. With 1 base removed from V and 7 bases from J, the gap between germline ends came to 11 bases. Germline assignment: CDR1 PRHDT and CDR2 FYEKMQ (reference sequence). CDR3 length: 13 residues. The CDR3, as DNA: TGTGCCAGCAGCTTAGAGGAGGGGTGGGAGCAGTACTTC. This translates into CASSLEEGWEQYF.

The chain links TRBV12-3 or TRBV12-4 to TRBJ1-3; D unclear. V gave up 3 bases and J gave up 7 bases, with 10 bases separating them. The CDR3 length is 13 residues. For the CDR3, the DNA is TGTGCCAGCAGTTTTGAGGCAGCCAACACCATATATTTT. Its translation is CASSFEAANTIYF.

V gene TRBV6-5 combines with J gene TRBJ2-1, with D possibly being TRBD2 (5 bases). Germline lookup yields CDR1 MNHEY and CDR2 SVGAGI. The CDR3 length is 16 residues. The V gene lost 0 bases and the J gene lost 2 bases, with 11 bases spanning the gap. The CDR3 protein is CASSYSTGEAYNEQFF. In nucleotides, the CDR3 is TGTGCCAGCAGTTACTCGACCGGGGAAGCCTACAATGAGCAGTTCTTC.

Concerning this clone itself: This same CDR3 is encoded by further DNA sequences in the sample. CDR3 sequence reads: CASSSQGGQPQHF. CDR3 sequence (DNA): TGTGCCAGCAGCTCACAGGGTGGGCAGCCCCAGCATTTT. The V gene is TRBV11-2, the J gene TRBJ1-5; D is perhaps TRBD1 (6 bases). Deletions cut 4 bases from V and 7 bases from J, with 11 bases between. In germline, CDR1 is SGHAT, CDR2 FQNNGV. The CDR3 runs to 13 residues.

This chain connects TRBV3-1 (or the pseudogene TRBV3-2) to TRBJ1-4, with D possibly being TRBD1 (5 bases). V was shortened by 2 bases and J by 6 bases, with 10 bases between the two germline ends. The CDR3 consists of 14 residues. The V gene's germline CDR1 is LGHDT and CDR2 YNNKEL (reference sequence). CDR3: CASSQQGRDEKLFF. The CDR3 DNA reads as TGTGCCAGCAGCCAACAGGGCAGGGATGAAAAACTGTTTTTT.

V usage is TRBV28 and J usage is TRBJ2-1, with D possibly TRBD2 on 6 matching bases. Trimming cost V 4 bases and J 3 bases, with 10 bases left between them. From germline, CDR1 is MDHEN and CDR2 SYDVKM. The CDR3 is made up of 14 amino acids. CDR3 sequence reads: CASSSGVFYNEQFF. In DNA, the CDR3 is TGTGCCAGCAGTTCGGGGGTCTTCTACAATGAGCAGTTCTTC.

The chain links TRBV18 to TRBJ2-1; TRBD2 matches at 7 bases. The CDR3 is 15 residues long. Germline V gives CDR1 KGHSH, CDR2 LQKENI. V shed 6 bases and J 4 bases; nucleotides not matched to a gene: 9. CDR3 sequence: CASSGGGSTYNEQFF. Here the CDR3 DNA reads TGTGCCAGCTCCGGGGGAGGGAGCACGTACAATGAGCAGTTCTTC.

The J gene is TRBJ2-7, the V gene TRBV4-1, with D perhaps matching TRBD1 (6 bases). In germline, CDR1 is MGHRA, CDR2 YSYEKL. The CDR3 is 16 residues long. Between the trimmed V and J ends, which lost 4 bases and 5 bases, there was a span of 21 bases. This CDR3 is CASSPSGTNLIHEQYF. CDR3 DNA sequence: TGCGCCAGCAGCCCATCCGGGACAAACCTGATCCACGAGCAGTACTTC.

The CDR3 region has the DNA TGTGCCACCAGGAAATCGGGACAGGGTACAGATACGCAGTATTTT. Amino acid sequence: CATRKSGQGTDTQYF. The chain links TRBV24-1 to TRBJ2-3; 9 bases match TRBD1. Germline V CDR1 and CDR2: KGHDR, SFDVKD. CDR3 length: 15 residues. V shed 7 bases, J shed 3 bases, and the junction held 7 bases outside the gene matches.

The chain employs TRBV21-1 and TRBJ2-7; the table's D gene call, TRBD1, was not cross checked with the DNA. TRBV21-1 is a recognized pseudogene. The CDR3 is 16 residues long. The CDR3 nucleotides read TGTGCCAGCAGCAGGGATGGGGGCACTTCCCCTTACGAGCAGTACGTC. It yields the protein CASSRDGGTSPYEQYV.

V gene TRBV1 combines with J gene TRBJ2-1; the D call of TRBD2 is as the table states it, not checked on the DNA. TRBV1 is noted as a pseudogene. The CDR3 has 20 amino acids. CDR3 coding DNA: TGCACCAGCAGCCAAGATCCAAGAGATCCGCGGGGGTCTCATTACAATGAGCAGTTCTTC. Its translation: CTSSQDPRDPRGSHYNEQFF.